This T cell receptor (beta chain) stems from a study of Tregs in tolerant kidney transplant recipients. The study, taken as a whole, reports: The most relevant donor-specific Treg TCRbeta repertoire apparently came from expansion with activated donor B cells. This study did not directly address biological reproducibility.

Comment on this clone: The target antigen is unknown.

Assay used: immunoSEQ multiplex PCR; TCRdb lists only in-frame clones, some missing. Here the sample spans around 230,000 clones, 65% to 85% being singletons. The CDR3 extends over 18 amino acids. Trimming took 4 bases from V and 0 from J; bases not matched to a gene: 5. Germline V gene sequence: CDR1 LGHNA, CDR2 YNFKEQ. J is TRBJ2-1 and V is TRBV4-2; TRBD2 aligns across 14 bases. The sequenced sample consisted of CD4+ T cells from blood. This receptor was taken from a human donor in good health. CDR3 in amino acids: CASSPTSGRAVSYNEQFF. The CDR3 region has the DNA TGTGCCAGCAGCCCGACTAGCGGGAGGGCCGTCTCCTACAATGAGCAGTTCTTC.